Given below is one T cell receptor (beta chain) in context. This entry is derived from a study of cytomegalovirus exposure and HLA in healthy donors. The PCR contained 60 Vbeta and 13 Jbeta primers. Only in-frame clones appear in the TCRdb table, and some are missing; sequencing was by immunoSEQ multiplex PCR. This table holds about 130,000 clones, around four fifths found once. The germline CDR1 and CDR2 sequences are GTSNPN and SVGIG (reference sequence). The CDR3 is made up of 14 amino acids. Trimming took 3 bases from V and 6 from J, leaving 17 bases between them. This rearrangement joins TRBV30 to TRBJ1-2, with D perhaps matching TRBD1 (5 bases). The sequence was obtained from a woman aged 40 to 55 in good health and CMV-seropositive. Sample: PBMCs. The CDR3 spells CAWSSPTGPDGYTF. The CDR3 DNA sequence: TGTGCCTGGAGCAGCCCTACAGGACCTGATGGCTACACCTTC.